This passage covers 30 T cell receptor beta chains from one sample sequenced in a study of blood T cell repertoires in COVID-19. Only in-frame clones appear in the TCRdb table, and some are missing; sequencing was by immunoSEQ multiplex PCR. The sample holds more than 85,000 clones; 75% to 85% are singletons and the top ten take 7% to 9%. Sequencing was carried out using peripheral blood. All receptors come from a woman aged 80 or over with active or convalescent COVID-19.

This clone was observed a handful of times. The V gene is TRBV5-6, the J gene TRBJ1-5, with D maybe TRBD1 (5 bases). V was clipped by 5 bases and J by 3 bases, with 12 bases between them. The CDR3 covers 14 residues. Germline lookup yields CDR1 SGHDT and CDR2 YYEEEE. The CDR3 here is CASSSGQHNQPQHF. The CDR3, as DNA: TGTGCCAGCAGTAGTGGACAACACAATCAGCCCCAGCATTTT.

J is TRBJ2-1 and V is TRBV6-5; TRBD2 aligns across 12 bases. Germline V gives CDR1 MNHEY, CDR2 SVGAGI. The CDR3 sequence is 16 residues long. The ends lost 1 base at V and 8 bases at J; junction bases unmatched: 6. The CDR3 reads CASSYYLAGGRHEQFF. The DNA of the CDR3 is TGTGCCAGCAGTTACTACCTAGCGGGAGGGCGCCATGAGCAGTTCTTC.

The V gene is TRBV29-1, the J gene TRBJ2-1; D gene unclear. V shed 2 bases and J shed 4 bases, with 9 bases lying between them. Germline-derived CDR1 and CDR2 are SQVTM and ANQGSEA. The CDR3 loop spans 13 amino acids. The CDR3 sequence is CSVEQESYNEQFF. As DNA, the CDR3 is TGCAGCGTTGAACAAGAGTCGTACAATGAGCAGTTCTTC.

The rearrangement joins TRBV29-1 to TRBJ2-2, with D maybe TRBD2 (6 bases). With 4 bases removed from V and 3 bases from J, the gap between germline ends came to 15 bases. The CDR3 is 15 residues long. Germline V CDR1 and CDR2: SQVTM, ANQGSEA. Written as DNA, the CDR3 is TGCAGCGTTGGGGGGGAAAGTATACACACCGGGGAGCTGTTTTTT. Protein product: CSVGGESIHTGELFF.

This chain joins TRBV5-1 and TRBJ1-1; D not certain. The CDR3 totals 13 residues. CDR1 SGHRS and CDR2 YFSETQ come from the germline V gene. V lost 1 base and J 5 bases, leaving 9 bases between the germline ends. The CDR3 loop reads CASSLIRETEAFF. CDR3 in DNA: TGCGCCAGCAGCTTGATCCGGGAAACTGAAGCTTTCTTT.

The chain combines TRBV7-8 with TRBJ2-7; D gene uncertain. V lost 5 bases to trimming and J lost 7 bases, with 18 bases between them. CDR1 is SGHVS and CDR2 is FQNEAQ in the germline V gene. This CDR3 contains 14 residues. As DNA, the CDR3 is TGTGCCAGCAGCCAAGGTAGCACCTCATCGGAGCAGTACTTC. This encodes CASSQGSTSSEQYF. Using reference TRBV7-8 and TRBJ2-7 for the parts outside the CDR3, the full variable domain is GAGVSQSPRYKVAKRGQDVALRCDPISGHVSLFWYQQALGQGPEFLTYFQNEAQLDKSGLPSDRFFAERPEGSVSTLKIQRTQQEDSAVYLCASSQGSTSSEQYFGPGTRLTVT.

The V call is TRBV3-1 (or the pseudogene TRBV3-2), the J call TRBJ1-3, with a possible D match to TRBD1 (5 bases). V shed 2 bases and J shed 4 bases, with 12 bases lying between them. The CDR3 sequence is 15 residues long. The germline V gene has CDR1 LGHDT and CDR2 YNNKEL (reference sequence). CDR3 region: CASSQMKGVGNTIYF. The CDR3 region has the DNA TGTGCCAGCAGCCAAATGAAAGGGGTAGGAAACACCATATATTTT.

This sequence joins TRBV12-3 or TRBV12-4 and TRBJ1-6, with D possibly matching TRBD1 (5 bases). Trimming removed 4 bases at V and 9 bases at J, with 10 bases between. The CDR3 has 13 residues. CDR3 DNA sequence: TGTGCCAGCAGTTCCAGGGATCGTTCACCCCTCCACTTT. Translating gives CASSSRDRSPLHF.

V gene TRBV5-1 combines with J gene TRBJ2-1, with 10 nucleotides matching TRBD1. CDR1 and CDR2 (germline): SGHRS, YFSETQ. Trimming removed 0 bases from V and 9 bases from J; junction bases left unmatched: 6. The CDR3 consists of 15 residues. This CDR3 reads CASSLEGQGFGEQFF. DNA of the CDR3: TGCGCCAGCAGCTTGGAGGGACAGGGGTTCGGTGAGCAGTTCTTC.

The genes are TRBV9 and TRBJ2-3, with D maybe TRBD1 (5 bases). This CDR3 is 15 amino acids long. CDR1 SGDLS and CDR2 YYNGEE come from the germline V gene. V was clipped by 4 bases and J by 0 bases, with 12 bases between them. This CDR3 reads CASSPRQSSTDTQYF. DNA of the CDR3: TGTGCCAGCAGCCCTAGACAGTCTAGCACAGATACGCAGTATTTT.

This clone was found once. The rearrangement uses TRBV5-1 and TRBJ2-7, with D possibly TRBD2 on 6 matching bases. Germline assignment: CDR1 SGHRS and CDR2 YFSETQ. V gave up 4 bases and J gave up 4 bases, with 18 bases separating them. The CDR3 runs 15 residues. The CDR3 spells CASSVMSGTEYEQYF. CDR3 DNA sequence: TGCGCCAGCAGCGTGATGTCGGGGACTGAGTACGAGCAGTACTTC.

The chain recombines TRBV29-1 with TRBJ1-1, with D possibly being TRBD1 (6 bases). Germline CDR1 SQVTM, CDR2 ANQGSEA. This CDR3 is 14 amino acids long. With 5 bases removed from V and 0 bases from J, the gap between germline ends came to 13 bases. CDR3 coding DNA: TGCAGCGTTTCAGGGGAGTGGGTGAACACTGAAGCTTTCTTT. Its translation is CSVSGEWVNTEAFF. The complete variable domain, with remaining parts taken from reference TRBV29-1 and TRBJ1-1, reads SAVISQKPSRDICQRGTSLTIQCQVDSQVTMMFWYRQQPGQSLTLIATANQGSEATYESGFVIDKFPISRPNLTFSTLTVSNMSPEDSSIYLCSVSGEWVNTEAFFGQGTRLTVV.

The V call is TRBV11-2, the J call TRBJ2-5; 9 nucleotides agree with TRBD2. The trim removed 0 bases at V and 14 bases at J, leaving 4 bases unmatched. The CDR3 totals 12 residues. In germline, CDR1 is SGHAT, CDR2 FQNNGV. The CDR3 protein is CASSLDSAGGYF. The CDR3, as DNA: TGTGCCAGCAGCTTAGATTCAGCGGGGGGATACTTC.

This chain connects TRBV18 to TRBJ2-6, with TRBD1 matching over 8 bases. There are 17 residues in the CDR3. V shed 4 bases and J 0 bases; nucleotides not matched to a gene: 5. In germline, CDR1 is KGHSH, CDR2 LQKENI. CDR3 region: CASSLGQVYSGANVLTF. The DNA of the CDR3 is TGTGCCAGCTCACTGGGACAGGTGTACTCTGGGGCCAACGTCCTGACTTTC.

The V gene is TRBV4-1, the J gene TRBJ2-5; possible D gene TRBD2, 6 bases. This CDR3 has 16 residues. V was pared by 0 bases and J by 5 bases, with 16 bases between. CDR1 MGHRA and CDR2 YSYEKL come from the germline V gene. CDR3 nucleotide sequence: TGCGCCAGCAGCCAAGATAATGGCGGGAACGGGGAGACCCAGTACTTC. Amino acids: CASSQDNGGNGETQYF.

This chain uses TRBV28 with TRBJ2-4; no definite D call. The CDR3 covers 16 residues. Germline V CDR1 and CDR2: MDHEN, SYDVKM. V dropped 6 bases and J dropped 1 base, with 16 bases sitting between them. The CDR3 bases are TGTGCCAGCAGCCGTTCGATTAGCATGGCCAAAAACATTCAGTACTTC. Translation: CASSRSISMAKNIQYF.

The table lists this clone with a few counts. This sequence joins TRBV2 and TRBJ2-3; D is possibly TRBD2 (6 bases). This CDR3 region has 15 residues. Trimming stripped 4 bases from V and 6 bases from J, with 17 bases between. Germline loops: CDR1 SNHLY, CDR2 FYNNEI. The CDR3 nucleotides are TGTGCCAGCAGTGGGACTATTACCCCCCGCGATACGCAGTATTTT. Translating it yields CASSGTITPRDTQYF.

The chain joins TRBV7-9 to TRBJ2-3, with 9 bases matching TRBD2. Germline loops: CDR1 SEHNR, CDR2 FQNEAQ (reference sequence). V lost 8 bases and J lost 4; bases outside the gene matches: 7. CDR3 length: 14 amino acids. The CDR3, as DNA: TGTGCCAGCCTAGGTAGCGGGAGCCCAGATACGCAGTATTTT. It codes for CASLGSGSPDTQYF. Full variable domain (outside the CDR3, taken from reference TRBV7-9 and TRBJ2-3): DTGVSQNPRHKITKRGQNVTFRCDPISEHNRLYWYRQTLGQGPEFLTYFQNEAQLEKSRLLSDRFSAERPKGSFSTLEIQRTEQGDSAMYLCASLGSGSPDTQYFGPGTRLTVL.

This clone was recorded a few times. CDR3 nucleotide sequence: TGTGCCAGCAGTTTCAGATGGAGTGGCAATCAGCCCCAGCATTTT. This sequence encodes CASSFRWSGNQPQHF. The rearrangement uses TRBV27 and TRBJ1-5; no definite D call. Germline lookup yields CDR1 MNHEY and CDR2 SMNVEV (reference sequence). This CDR3 is 15 amino acids long. V dropped 3 bases and J dropped 2 bases, with 11 bases sitting between them.

This clone occurred a few times. V usage is TRBV9 and J usage is TRBJ1-6; a possible D gene is TRBD1 (5 bases). V lost 0 bases and J 6 bases, leaving 7 bases between the germline ends. This CDR3 spans 14 amino acids. Per germline, CDR1 SGDLS and CDR2 YYNGEE. The CDR3 nucleotides read TGTGCCAGCAGCGTAGGCCAGGGTAATTCACCCCTCCACTTT. Translating it yields CASSVGQGNSPLHF.

The chain recombines TRBV9 with TRBJ2-1, with TRBD2 matching 9 bases. This CDR3 region has 14 residues. Per the germline V gene, CDR1 is SGDLS and CDR2 is YYNGEE. Trimming took 3 bases from V and 6 from J; bases not matched to a gene: 4. The CDR3 is CASSAGTSSNEQFF. Here the CDR3 DNA reads TGTGCCAGCAGCGCAGGGACTAGCAGCAATGAGCAGTTCTTC.

This sequence joins TRBV5-4 and TRBJ1-4; D is undetermined. The germline CDR1 and CDR2 sequences are SGHNT and YYREEE (reference sequence). This CDR3 region has 16 residues. Between the trimmed V and J ends, which lost 4 bases and 7 bases, there was a span of 20 bases. Written as DNA, the CDR3 is TGTGCCAGCAGCCTCTCCCGCCAGGCTGGTGTTGAAAAACTGTTTTTT. This codes for CASSLSRQAGVEKLFF. The complete variable domain, with remaining parts taken from reference TRBV5-4 and TRBJ1-4, reads ETGVTQSPTHLIKTRGQQVTLRCSSQSGHNTVSWYQQALGQGPQFIFQYYREEENGRGNFPPRFSGLQFPNYSSELNVNALELDDSALYLCASSLSRQAGVEKLFFGSGTQLSVL.

The CDR3 reads CASSLLSPSNQPQHF. As DNA, the CDR3 is TGTGCCAGCAGTTTACTTTCCCCCAGCAATCAGCCCCAGCATTTT. The chain combines TRBV28 with TRBJ1-5; D is uncertain. Deletions cut 2 bases from V and 1 base from J, with 9 bases between. This CDR3 contains 15 residues. Germline V gene sequence: CDR1 MDHEN, CDR2 SYDVKM.

V is TRBV9 and J is TRBJ2-3; 9 bases line up with TRBD1. This CDR3 has 16 amino acids. The germline V gene has CDR1 SGDLS and CDR2 YYNGEE. Unmatched junction bases numbered 8, after V lost 4 bases and J lost 2 bases. For the CDR3, the DNA is TGTGCCAGCAGCTTACAACAGGGGGCCCTCACAGATACGCAGTATTTT. This gives the protein CASSLQQGALTDTQYF.

The gene calls are TRBV9 and TRBJ2-1, with D perhaps matching TRBD2 (6 bases). V was shortened by 2 bases and J by 3 bases, with 12 bases between the two germline ends. Germline V gives CDR1 SGDLS, CDR2 YYNGEE. This CDR3 spans 15 amino acids. The CDR3 spells CASSVVLAGYNEQFF. The DNA of the CDR3 is TGTGCCAGCAGCGTGGTACTAGCCGGCTACAATGAGCAGTTCTTC. Full variable domain (missing parts from reference TRBV9 and TRBJ2-1): DSGVTQTPKHLITATGQRVTLRCSPRSGDLSVYWYQQSLDQGLQFLIQYYNGEERAKGNILERFSAQQFPDLHSELNLSSLELGDSALYFCASSVVLAGYNEQFFGPGTRLTVL.

In its sample, this clone was seen once. The rearrangement joins TRBV3-1 (or the pseudogene TRBV3-2) to TRBJ2-5; 10 bases map to TRBD2. The CDR3 is 15 amino acids. The J segment lost 7 bases and the V segment lost 1 base, leaving 6 bases of the junction unmatched. In germline, CDR1 is LGHDT, CDR2 YNNKEL (reference sequence). CDR3 sequence (DNA): TGTGCCAGCAGCCAAGGGCTAGCGGGAGAAGGGACCCAGTACTTC. This codes for CASSQGLAGEGTQYF.

The chain employs TRBV6-2 or TRBV6-3 and TRBJ2-5; TRBD2 agrees at 15 bases. Losses at the gene ends were 2 bases for V and 5 bases for J; bases not matched to a gene: 9. Germline V CDR1 and CDR2: MNHEY, SVGEGT. The CDR3 runs 18 residues. The CDR3 region is CASSYTGLAGGPGETQYF. CDR3 bases: TGTGCCAGCAGTTACACCGGACTAGCGGGAGGGCCTGGGGAGACCCAGTACTTC.

V gene TRBV5-1 combines with J gene TRBJ2-1; 7 bases line up with TRBD2. The V gene's germline CDR1 is SGHRS and CDR2 YFSETQ. The CDR3 sequence is 16 residues long. V shed 6 bases, J shed 0 bases, and the junction held 9 bases outside the gene matches. The DNA of the CDR3 is TGCGCCAGCACCCTTGGCGCTAGCGGCTCCTACAATGAGCAGTTCTTC. Translating gives CASTLGASGSYNEQFF.

J is TRBJ2-5 and V is TRBV11-1; D may be TRBD2 (5 bases). The germline V and J ends were trimmed by 5 bases and 4 bases, with 8 bases remaining between them. The CDR3 is made up of 12 amino acids. Germline CDR1 reads SGHAT; CDR2 reads FQDESV (reference sequence). The CDR3 spells CASSTAGETQYF. In DNA, the CDR3 is TGTGCCAGCAGCACGGCGGGAGAGACCCAGTACTTC.

The chain employs TRBV28 and TRBJ1-4; tentative D call: TRBD1 (6 bases). The CDR3 length is 17 residues. Germline loops: CDR1 MDHEN, CDR2 SYDVKM. Trimming stripped 1 base from V and 11 bases from J, with 23 bases between. The CDR3 loop reads CASSLYVGAGAGGKLFF. Here the CDR3 DNA reads TGTGCCAGCAGTTTATATGTAGGCGCGGGGGCGGGGGGGAAACTGTTTTTT. The variable domain in full, with the rest retrieved from reference TRBV28 and TRBJ1-4, is DVKVTQSSRYLVKRTGEKVFLECVQDMDHENMFWYRQDPGLGLRLIYFSYDVKMKEKGDIPEGYSVSREKKERFSLILESASTNQTSMYLCASSLYVGAGAGGKLFFGSGTQLSVL.